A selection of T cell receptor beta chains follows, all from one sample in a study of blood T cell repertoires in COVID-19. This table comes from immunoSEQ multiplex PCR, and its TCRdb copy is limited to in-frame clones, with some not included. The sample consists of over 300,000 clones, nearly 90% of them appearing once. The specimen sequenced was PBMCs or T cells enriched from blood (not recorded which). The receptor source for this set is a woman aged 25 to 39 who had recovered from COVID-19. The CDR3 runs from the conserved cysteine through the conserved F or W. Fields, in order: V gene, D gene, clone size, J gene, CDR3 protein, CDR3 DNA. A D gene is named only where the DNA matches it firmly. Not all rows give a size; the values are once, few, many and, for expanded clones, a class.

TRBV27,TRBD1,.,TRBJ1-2,CASSLTGVSVYGYTF,TGTGCCAGCAGTTTGACAGGGGTCTCTGTCTATGGCTACACCTTC
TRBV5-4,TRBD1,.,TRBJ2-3,CASSPGQGRDTQYF,TGTGCCAGCAGCCCGGGACAGGGGAGAGATACGCAGTATTTT
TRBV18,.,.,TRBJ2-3,CAANRGLTGDTQYF,TGTGCCGCCAATCGCGGGTTAACGGGGGATACGCAGTATTTT
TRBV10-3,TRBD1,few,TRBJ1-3,CAISESGQGYSGNTIYF,TGTGCCATCAGTGAGTCGGGACAGGGTTACTCTGGAAACACCATATATTTT
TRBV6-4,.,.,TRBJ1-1,CASSETLYTEAFF,TGTGCCAGCAGTGAGACACTCTACACTGAAGCTTTCTTT
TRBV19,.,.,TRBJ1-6,CASSLQGQTGNSPLHF,TGTGCCAGTAGCCTACAGGGCCAAACGGGTAATTCACCCCTCCACTTT
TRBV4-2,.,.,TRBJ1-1,CASSQETAMNTEAFF,TGTGCCAGCAGCCAAGAGACAGCGATGAACACTGAAGCTTTCTTT
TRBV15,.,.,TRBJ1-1,CATSRVRGLNTEAFF,TGTGCCACCAGCAGAGTCAGGGGCCTGAACACTGAAGCTTTCTTT
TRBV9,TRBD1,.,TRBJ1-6,CASSVEGQGNSPLHF,TGTGCCAGCAGCGTAGAGGGACAGGGGAATTCACCCCTCCACTTT
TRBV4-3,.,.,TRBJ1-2,CASSQDSGGSGGYTF,TGCGCCAGCAGCCAAGATTCGGGGGGCTCGGGCGGCTACACCTTC
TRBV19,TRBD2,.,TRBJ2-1,CASSPTAGGNEQFF,TGTGCCAGTAGTCCCACAGCGGGGGGGAATGAGCAGTTCTTC
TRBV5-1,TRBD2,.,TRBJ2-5,CASSQGTSGQETQYF,TGCGCCAGCAGCCAAGGGACTAGTGGGCAAGAGACCCAGTACTTC
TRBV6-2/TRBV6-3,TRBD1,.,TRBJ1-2,CASSYPSTGGGGYTF,TGTGCCAGCAGTTACCCCTCGACAGGGGGAGGAGGCTACACCTTC
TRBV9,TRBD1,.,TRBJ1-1,CASSGGTGKAEAFF,TGTGCCAGCAGCGGGGGGACAGGGAAGGCTGAAGCTTTCTTT
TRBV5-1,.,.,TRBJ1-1,CASSLATNTEAFF,TGCGCCAGCAGCTTGGCCACAAACACTGAAGCTTTCTTT
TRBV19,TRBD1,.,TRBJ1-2,CASSTGTAYGYTF,TGTGCCAGTAGTACCGGGACAGCCTATGGCTACACCTTC
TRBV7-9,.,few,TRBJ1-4,CASSLRTDLNEKLFF,TGTGCCAGCAGCCTAAGGACAGATTTAAATGAAAAACTGTTTTTT
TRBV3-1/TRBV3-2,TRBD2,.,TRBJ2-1,CASSPGTSSEQFF,TGTGCCAGCAGCCCCGGGACTAGTAGTGAGCAGTTCTTC